This TCR beta chain originates from a study of hypomethylating agent response in myelodysplastic syndrome (dated by TCRdb to the early 2020s). Background for the entire study: The hypomethylating agents azacitidine (about 75% of the 11) or decitabine (3 of 11) were used to treat the patients. The cohort included several male and a couple of female myelodysplastic syndrome patients. A mean patient age of around 70 +/- 6 years was recorded, and a diploid cytogenetic profile was observed most commonly. The most frequent mutation was TET2, found in 5 of 11 patients. Complete response or hematologic improvement was achieved by six patients, and about 5 patients were classified as non-responders. Response was defined as complete response or hematologic improvement, and patients who met neither criterion were classified as non-responders. Broad study findings and their caveats: Only around eleven patients were analyzed, so the study cohort was small. Healthy control donors were not age-matched to MDS patients, which could have impacted the MDS versus healthy comparison. After treatment with a hypomethylating agent, no significant changes in richness, rarefaction diversity or clonality were seen, whether all patients were considered together or each response group separately. Possible recognition of novel MDS antigens by the shared GLIPH2 clusters was not confirmed, and experimental validation of that possible recognition is needed. Responders more often showed novel clonotypes emerging, while non-responders displayed more contracted clonotypes after treatment.

About this clone itself: Its antigen is still unknown. Base qualities were left out, and no much larger clone turns up one base away.

To prepare the library, the immunoSEQ multiplex PCR assay was applied. Survey resolution was applied, with two replicates of approximately 200 ng each being run for a total of roughly 400 ng of DNA per sample. The hsTCRB kit detected rearranged TCRB sequences in genomic DNA using multiplex PCR primers targeting V and J genes. In the first PCR, the CDR3 region was amplified for approximately 30 cycles with the QIAGEN Multiplex PCR Kit. Sample barcodes and Illumina adapters were attached to each replicate during a second PCR lasting 7 to 9 cycles. Pooled libraries were quantified using a QuantStudio 6 and the KAPA library quantification kit. About 15 pM of pooled libraries was sequenced on an Illumina MiSeq using 156-cycle single-end reads plus a 15-cycle index read. On the study's bioinformatics: Of fewer than 200,000 unique clonotypes, 1.5% to 2% were flagged by VDJdb annotation as previously reported viral-epitope-specific. The immunoSEQ Data Assistant and immunoSEQ Analyzer turned the raw reads into TCRB repertoires that were normalized and annotated. BioAnalyzer and version 0.6.5 of the immunarch R package were the tools used for clonotype analysis. Before richness was estimated, every repertoire was downsampled to the clone count of the smallest repertoire. Clonotypes were classified as expanded, contracted or novel by Fisher's exact tests, with novel defined as zero frequency before treatment. GLIPH2 clustered significantly changed CDR3 beta sequences using simulation_depth=1000 and kmer_min_depth=3, excluding CDR3s shorter than five residues. TCRdb holds this immuneACCESS table with in-frame rearrangements only. Some clones are missing; in checked studies, unresolved V genes explain under half, and the rest has no known cause. V and J calls and clone size are as listed in that table; D and trimming were resolved from the DNA. The sample table holds approximately 6,100 clones, of which approximately 87% were seen once. Jointly, the top ten make up approximately 10% of the sample.

Bulk bone marrow was analyzed, and T-cell subsets were not sorted. Immunosequencing of the TCR beta CDR3 regions was performed on bone marrow from approximately 10 myelodysplastic syndrome patients before and after hypomethylating agent therapy. Each patient contributed a baseline bone marrow plus two to three bone marrows at different post-treatment timepoints for longitudinal repertoire tracking. Genomic DNA was isolated from whole bone marrow, and DNA quality was assessed with TapeStation, NanoDrop OneC and PicoGreen assays. This clonotype was sampled from a human donor with myelodysplastic syndrome. The starting material was bone marrow, obtained before or after starting hypomethylating agent treatment for myelodysplastic syndrome (not recorded which).

At the DNA level, the sequence is TGTGCCAGCAGCTTGGACAGGGATCGTGGCTACACCTTC. Its amino acids are CASSLDRDRGYTF. In this chain, TRBV5-6 is recombined with TRBJ1-2; 6 matching bases give a weak D call of TRBD1. Including the terminal cysteine and phenylalanine, the CDR3 comprises 13 residues. Solely the CDR3 DNA is kept, with 39 bases framed from the first base. Between the V and J ends, shortened by 0 bases and 7 bases respectively, the junction contains 10 bases. Per the germline V gene, SGHDT is the CDR1 and YYEEEE is the CDR2.